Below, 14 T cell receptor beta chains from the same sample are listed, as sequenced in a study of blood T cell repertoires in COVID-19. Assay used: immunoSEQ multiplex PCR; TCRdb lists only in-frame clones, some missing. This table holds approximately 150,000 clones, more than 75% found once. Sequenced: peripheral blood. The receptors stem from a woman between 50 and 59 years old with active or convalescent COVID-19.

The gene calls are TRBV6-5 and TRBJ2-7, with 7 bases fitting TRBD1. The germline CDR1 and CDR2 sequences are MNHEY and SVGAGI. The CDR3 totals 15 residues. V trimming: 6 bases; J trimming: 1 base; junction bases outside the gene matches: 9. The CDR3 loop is CASSLGQSKSYEQYF. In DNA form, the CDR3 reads TGTGCCAGCAGCTTGGGACAGTCTAAGTCCTACGAGCAGTACTTC.

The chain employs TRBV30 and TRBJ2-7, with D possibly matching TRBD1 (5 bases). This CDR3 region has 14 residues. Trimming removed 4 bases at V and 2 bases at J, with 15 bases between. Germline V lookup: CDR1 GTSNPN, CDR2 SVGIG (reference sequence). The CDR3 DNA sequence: TGTGCCTGGAATTTGAGACAGCCTCCCTACGAGCAGTACTTC. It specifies CAWNLRQPPYEQYF. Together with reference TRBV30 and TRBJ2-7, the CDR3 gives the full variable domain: SQTIHQWPATLVQPVGSPLSLECTVEGTSNPNLYWYRQAAGRGLQLLFYSVGIGQISSEVPQNLSASRPQDRQFILSSKKLLLSDSGFYLCAWNLRQPPYEQYFGPGTRLTVT.

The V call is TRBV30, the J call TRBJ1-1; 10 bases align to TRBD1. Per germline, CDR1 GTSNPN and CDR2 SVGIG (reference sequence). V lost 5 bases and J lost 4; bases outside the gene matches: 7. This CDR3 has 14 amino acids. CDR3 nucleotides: TGTGCCTGGGGGAGACAGGGGGCATTCACTGAAGCTTTCTTT. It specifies CAWGRQGAFTEAFF.

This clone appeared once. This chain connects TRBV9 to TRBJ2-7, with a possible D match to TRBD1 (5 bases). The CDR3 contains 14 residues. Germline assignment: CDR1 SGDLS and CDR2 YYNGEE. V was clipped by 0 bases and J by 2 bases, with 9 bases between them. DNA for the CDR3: TGTGCCAGCAGCGTAGAAGTCAGGGCCTACGAGCAGTACTTC. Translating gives CASSVEVRAYEQYF.

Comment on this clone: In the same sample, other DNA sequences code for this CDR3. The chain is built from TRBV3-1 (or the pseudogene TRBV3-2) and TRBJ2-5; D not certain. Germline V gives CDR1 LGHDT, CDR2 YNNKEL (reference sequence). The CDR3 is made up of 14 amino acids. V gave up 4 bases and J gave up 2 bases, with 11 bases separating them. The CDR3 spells CASSPLGAQETQYF. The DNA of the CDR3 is TGTGCCAGCAGCCCCCTAGGAGCTCAAGAGACCCAGTACTTC.

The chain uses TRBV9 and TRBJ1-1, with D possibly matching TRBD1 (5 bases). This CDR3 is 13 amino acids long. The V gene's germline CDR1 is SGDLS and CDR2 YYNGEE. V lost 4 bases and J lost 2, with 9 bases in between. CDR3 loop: CASSQGSNTEAFF. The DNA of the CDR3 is TGTGCCAGCAGCCAGGGTTCTAACACTGAAGCTTTCTTT. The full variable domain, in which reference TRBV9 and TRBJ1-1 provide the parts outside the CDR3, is DSGVTQTPKHLITATGQRVTLRCSPRSGDLSVYWYQQSLDQGLQFLIQYYNGEERAKGNILERFSAQQFPDLHSELNLSSLELGDSALYFCASSQGSNTEAFFGQGTRLTVV.

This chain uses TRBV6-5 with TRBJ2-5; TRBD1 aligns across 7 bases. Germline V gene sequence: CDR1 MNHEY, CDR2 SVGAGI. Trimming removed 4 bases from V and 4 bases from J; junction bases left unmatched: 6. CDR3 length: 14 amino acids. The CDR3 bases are TGTGCCAGCAGTTTAGACAGGGCCCGAGAGACCCAGTACTTC. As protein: CASSLDRARETQYF.

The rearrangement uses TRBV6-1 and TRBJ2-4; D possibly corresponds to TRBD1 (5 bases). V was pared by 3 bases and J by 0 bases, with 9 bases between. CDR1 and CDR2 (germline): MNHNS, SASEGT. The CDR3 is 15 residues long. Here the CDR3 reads CASSDVGLAKNIQYF. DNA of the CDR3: TGTGCCAGCAGTGACGTGGGGCTAGCCAAAAACATTCAGTACTTC.

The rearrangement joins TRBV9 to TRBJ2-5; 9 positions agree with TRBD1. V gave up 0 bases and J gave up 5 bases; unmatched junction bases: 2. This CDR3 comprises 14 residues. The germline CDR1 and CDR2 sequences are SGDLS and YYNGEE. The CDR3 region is CASSVGQGVETQYF. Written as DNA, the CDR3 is TGTGCCAGCAGCGTAGGACAGGGGGTCGAGACCCAGTACTTC.

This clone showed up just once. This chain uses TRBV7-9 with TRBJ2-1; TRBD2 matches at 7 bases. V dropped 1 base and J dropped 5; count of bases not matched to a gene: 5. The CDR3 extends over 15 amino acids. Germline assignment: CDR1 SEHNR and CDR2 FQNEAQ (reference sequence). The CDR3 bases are TGTGCCAGCAGCTTAGTGGCTAGCGGAAACAATGAGCAGTTCTTC. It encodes CASSLVASGNNEQFF. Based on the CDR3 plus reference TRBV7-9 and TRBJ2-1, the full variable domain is DTGVSQNPRHKITKRGQNVTFRCDPISEHNRLYWYRQTLGQGPEFLTYFQNEAQLEKSRLLSDRFSAERPKGSFSTLEIQRTEQGDSAMYLCASSLVASGNNEQFFGPGTRLTVL.

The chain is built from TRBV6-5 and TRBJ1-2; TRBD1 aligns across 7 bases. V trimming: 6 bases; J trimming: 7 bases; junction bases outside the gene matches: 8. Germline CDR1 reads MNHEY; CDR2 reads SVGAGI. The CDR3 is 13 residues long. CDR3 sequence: CASSPLTGFGYTF. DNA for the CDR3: TGTGCCAGCAGCCCCCTGACAGGGTTTGGCTACACCTTC.

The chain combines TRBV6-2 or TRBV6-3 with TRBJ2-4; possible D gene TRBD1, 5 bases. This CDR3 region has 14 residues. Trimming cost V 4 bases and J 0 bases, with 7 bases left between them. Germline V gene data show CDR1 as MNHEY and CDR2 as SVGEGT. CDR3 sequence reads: CASSSQVAKNIQYF. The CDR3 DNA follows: TGTGCCAGCAGTTCACAGGTAGCCAAAAACATTCAGTACTTC.

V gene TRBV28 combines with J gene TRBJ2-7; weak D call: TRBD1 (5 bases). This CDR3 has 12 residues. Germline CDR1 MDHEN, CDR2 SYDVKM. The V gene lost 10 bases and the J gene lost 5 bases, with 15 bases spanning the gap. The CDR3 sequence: CATSVGLNEQYF. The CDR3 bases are TGTGCCACCTCTGTGGGGCTGAACGAGCAGTACTTC.

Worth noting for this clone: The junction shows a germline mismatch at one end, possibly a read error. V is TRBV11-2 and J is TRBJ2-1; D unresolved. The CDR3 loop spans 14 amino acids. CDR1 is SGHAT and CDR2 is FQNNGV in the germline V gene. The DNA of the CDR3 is TGTGCCAGCAGCCCCCTTCGGAGCTACTATGAGCAGTTCTTC. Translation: CASSPLRSYYEQFF.